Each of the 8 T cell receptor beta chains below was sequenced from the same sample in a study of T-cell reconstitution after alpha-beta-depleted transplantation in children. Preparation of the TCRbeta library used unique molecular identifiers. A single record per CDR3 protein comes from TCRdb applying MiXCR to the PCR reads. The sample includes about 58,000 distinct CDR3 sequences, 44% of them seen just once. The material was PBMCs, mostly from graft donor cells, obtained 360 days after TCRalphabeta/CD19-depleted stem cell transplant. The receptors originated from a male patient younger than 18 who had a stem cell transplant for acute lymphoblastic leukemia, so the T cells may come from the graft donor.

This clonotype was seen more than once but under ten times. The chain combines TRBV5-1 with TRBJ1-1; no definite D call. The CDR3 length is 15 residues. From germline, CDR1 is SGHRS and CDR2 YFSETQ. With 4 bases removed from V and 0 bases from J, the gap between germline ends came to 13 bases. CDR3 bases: TGCGCCAGCAGCCCCAGGAGGCAGCTGAACACTGAAGCTTTCTTT. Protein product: CASSPRRQLNTEAFF.

The chain's CDR3 is CASSPSGGTSVTDTQYF. CDR3 DNA sequence: TGTGCCAGCAGCCCATCCGGCGGGACTAGCGTAACAGATACGCAGTATTTT. This chain connects TRBV9 to TRBJ2-3; 10 bases agree with TRBD2. This CDR3 has 17 amino acids. Germline V gives CDR1 SGDLS, CDR2 YYNGEE. J was trimmed by 3 bases and V by 4 bases; bases with no gene match: 11.

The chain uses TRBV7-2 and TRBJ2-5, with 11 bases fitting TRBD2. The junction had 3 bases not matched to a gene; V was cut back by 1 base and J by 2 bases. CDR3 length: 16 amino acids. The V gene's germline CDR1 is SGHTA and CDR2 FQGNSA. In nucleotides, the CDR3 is TGTGCCAGCAGCTTAGATGTAGCGGGAGGGCAAGAGACCCAGTACTTC. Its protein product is CASSLDVAGGQETQYF.

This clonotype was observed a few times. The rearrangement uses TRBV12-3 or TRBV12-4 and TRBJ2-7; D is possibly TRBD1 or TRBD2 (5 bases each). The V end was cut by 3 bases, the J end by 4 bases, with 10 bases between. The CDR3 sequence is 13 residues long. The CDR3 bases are TGTGCCAGCAGTTTCAATGGGGGATACGAGCAGTACTTC. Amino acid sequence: CASSFNGGYEQYF.

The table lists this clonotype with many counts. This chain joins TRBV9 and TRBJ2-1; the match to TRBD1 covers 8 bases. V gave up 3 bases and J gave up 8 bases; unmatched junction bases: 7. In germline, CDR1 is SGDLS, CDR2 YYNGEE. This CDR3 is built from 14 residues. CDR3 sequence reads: CASSASGQVDEQFF. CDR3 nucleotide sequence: TGTGCCAGCAGCGCTTCGGGACAGGTCGATGAGCAGTTCTTC.

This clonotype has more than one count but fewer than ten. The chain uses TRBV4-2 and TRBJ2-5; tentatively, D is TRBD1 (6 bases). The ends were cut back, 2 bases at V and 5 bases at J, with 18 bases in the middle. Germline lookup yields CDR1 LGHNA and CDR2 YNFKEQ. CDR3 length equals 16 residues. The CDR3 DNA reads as TGTGCCAGCAGCCAACCACCGGGACACCCACTCGAGACCCAGTACTTC. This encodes CASSQPPGHPLETQYF.

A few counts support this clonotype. CDR3 sequence (DNA): TGCAGTGTACCGGGACGGGGAATTGGAGAGACCCAGTACTTC. As protein: CSVPGRGIGETQYF. The rearrangement joins TRBV20-1 to TRBJ2-5, with D possibly called TRBD1 or TRBD2 (5 bases each). The CDR3 consists of 14 residues. The germline V gene encodes CDR1 DFQATT and CDR2 SNEGSKA (reference sequence). Trimming pared 7 bases from V and 4 bases from J, leaving 19 bases between.

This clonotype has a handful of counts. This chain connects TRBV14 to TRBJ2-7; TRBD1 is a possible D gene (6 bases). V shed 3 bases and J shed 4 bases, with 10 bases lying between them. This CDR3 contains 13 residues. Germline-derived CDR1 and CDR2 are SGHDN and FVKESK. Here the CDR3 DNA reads TGTGCCAGCAGCCACTACAGGGTTTACGAGCAGTACTTC. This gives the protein CASSHYRVYEQYF. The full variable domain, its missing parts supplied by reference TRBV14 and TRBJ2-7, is EAGVTQFPSHSVIEKGQTVTLRCDPISGHDNLYWYRRVMGKEIKFLLHFVKESKQDESGMPNNRFLAERTGGTYSTLKVQPAELEDSGVYFCASSHYRVYEQYFGPGTRLTVT.